A selection of T cell receptor beta chains follows, all from one sample in a study of blood T cell repertoires in COVID-19. The protocol was immunoSEQ multiplex PCR, while the TCRdb copy is restricted to in-frame clones and leaves out a portion. The repertoire includes tens of thousands of clones, roughly 86% of them detected once, and about 14% sits in the top ten. Sequencing was done on a sample of peripheral blood. These receptors all come from a human donor in a cohort sampled during active COVID-19. CDR3s include the opening cysteine and the closing phenylalanine or tryptophan. A clone size is listed for some rows: how often the clone was seen (once, few, many), or a class if it is expanded.

>TRBV5-5|few
CASSLRTGNQPQHF
>TRBV28|-
CASSFSGRGETQYF
>TRBV12-3/TRBV12-4|-
CASSSTYNEQFF
>TRBV7-2|-
CASSFVRGRTEAFF
>TRBV6-2/TRBV6-3|-
CASSYGTGINQPQHF
>TRBV27|-
CASSSALVLGEQYF
>TRBV12-3/TRBV12-4|-
CASSLNRGYEQYF
>TRBV7-2|-
CASRRLGGYEQYF
>TRBV7-2|-
CASSGTSANTGELFF
>TRBV29-1|-
CSVELPGYGYTF
>TRBV28|-
CASSSTFYEQYF
>TRBV27|-
CASSFRSRDSYNSPLHF
>TRBV11-2|once
CASSHRTSNTEAFF
>TRBV27|-
CASSLQVSLPNEQFF
>TRBV11-3|-
CASSFGTSGRNLQYF
>TRBV28|-
CASSRQFNQPQHF
>TRBV27|-
CASSWGRDYGYTF
>TRBV27|-
CASRSPLGQGADEQYF
>TRBV2|-
CASRRGQLSSYEQYF
>TRBV28|-
CASSLWSAGQETQYF
>TRBV4-1|-
CASSQAVDEQYF
>TRBV5-1|-
CASSPGAGEKDTEAFF
>TRBV27|-
CASSRTAYMYNEQFF
>TRBV30|-
CAWSVVGTGYGYTF